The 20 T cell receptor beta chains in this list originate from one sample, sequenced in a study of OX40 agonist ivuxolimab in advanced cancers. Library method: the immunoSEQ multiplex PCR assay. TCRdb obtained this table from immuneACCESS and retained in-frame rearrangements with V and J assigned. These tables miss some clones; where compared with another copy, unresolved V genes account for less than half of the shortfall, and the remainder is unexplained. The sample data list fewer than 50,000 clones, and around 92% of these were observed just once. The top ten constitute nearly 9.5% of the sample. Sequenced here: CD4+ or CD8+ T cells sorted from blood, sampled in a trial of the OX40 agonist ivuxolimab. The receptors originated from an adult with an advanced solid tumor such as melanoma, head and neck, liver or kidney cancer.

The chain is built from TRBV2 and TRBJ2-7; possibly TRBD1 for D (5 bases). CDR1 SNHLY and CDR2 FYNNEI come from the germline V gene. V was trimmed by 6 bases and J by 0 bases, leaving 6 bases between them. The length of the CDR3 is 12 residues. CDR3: CASSRASYEQYF. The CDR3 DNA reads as TGTGCCAGCAGCAGGGCCTCCTACGAGCAGTACTTC.

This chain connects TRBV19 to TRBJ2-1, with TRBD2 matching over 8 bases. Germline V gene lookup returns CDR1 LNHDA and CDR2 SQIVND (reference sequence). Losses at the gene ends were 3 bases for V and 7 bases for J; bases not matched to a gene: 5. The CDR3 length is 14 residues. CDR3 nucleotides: TGTGCCAGTAGTATGTCGGGAGGGCCTAATGAGCAGTTCTTC. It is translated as CASSMSGGPNEQFF.

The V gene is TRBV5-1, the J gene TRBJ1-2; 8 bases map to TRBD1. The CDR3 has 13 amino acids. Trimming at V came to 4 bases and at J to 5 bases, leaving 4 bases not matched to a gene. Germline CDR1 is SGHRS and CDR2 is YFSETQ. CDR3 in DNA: TGCGCCAGCAGCCCCTGGACAGGGTATGGCTACACCTTC. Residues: CASSPWTGYGYTF. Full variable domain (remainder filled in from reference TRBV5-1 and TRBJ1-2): KAGVTQTPRYLIKTRGQQVTLSCSPISGHRSVSWYQQTPGQGLQFLFEYFSETQRNKGNFPGRFSGRQFSNSRSEMNVSTLELGDSALYLCASSPWTGYGYTFGSGTRLTVV.

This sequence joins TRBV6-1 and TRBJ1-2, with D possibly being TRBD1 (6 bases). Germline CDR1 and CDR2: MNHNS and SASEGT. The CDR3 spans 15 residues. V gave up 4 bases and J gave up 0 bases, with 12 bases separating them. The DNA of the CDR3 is TGTGCCAGCAGTGCCACGGGGGGCGCTAACTATGGCTACACCTTC. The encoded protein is CASSATGGANYGYTF.

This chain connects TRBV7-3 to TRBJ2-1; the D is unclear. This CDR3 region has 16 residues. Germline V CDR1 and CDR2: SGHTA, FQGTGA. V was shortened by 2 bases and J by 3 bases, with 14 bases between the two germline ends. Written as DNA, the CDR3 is TGTGCCAGCAGCTTAGGCCCGGATGGATTCTACAATGAGCAGTTCTTC. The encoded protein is CASSLGPDGFYNEQFF.

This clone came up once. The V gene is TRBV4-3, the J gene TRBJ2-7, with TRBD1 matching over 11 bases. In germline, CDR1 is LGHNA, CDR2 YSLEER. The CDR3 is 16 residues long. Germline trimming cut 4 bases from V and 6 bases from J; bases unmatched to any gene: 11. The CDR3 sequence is CASSRRRDRGNCEQYV. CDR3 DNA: TGCGCCAGCAGCCGCCGACGGGACAGGGGGAATTGCGAGCAGTACGTC.

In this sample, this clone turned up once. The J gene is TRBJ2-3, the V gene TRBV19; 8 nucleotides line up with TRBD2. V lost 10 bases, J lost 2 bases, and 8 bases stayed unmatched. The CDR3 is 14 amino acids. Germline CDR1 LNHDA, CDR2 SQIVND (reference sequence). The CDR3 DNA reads TGTGCCACCCGACTAGCGCCGATCACAGATACGCAGTATTTT. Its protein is CATRLAPITDTQYF.

The DNA for the CDR3 is TGTGCCAGCAGCTCCAAGGAGGACCAGACCTACGAGCAGTACTTC. Translation gives CASSSKEDQTYEQYF. J is TRBJ2-7 and V is TRBV2; weak D call: TRBD2 (5 bases). Germline V gives CDR1 SNHLY, CDR2 FYNNEI. The CDR3 has 15 amino acids. Deletions cut 6 bases from V and 2 bases from J, with 17 bases between.

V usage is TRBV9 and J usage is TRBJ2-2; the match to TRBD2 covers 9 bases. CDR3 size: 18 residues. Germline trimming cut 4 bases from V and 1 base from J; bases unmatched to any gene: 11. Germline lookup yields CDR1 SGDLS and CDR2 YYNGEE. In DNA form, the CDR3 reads TGTGCCAGCAGCCTAAAGACTAGCGGCAATCTGAACACCGGGGAGCTGTTTTTT. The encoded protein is CASSLKTSGNLNTGELFF. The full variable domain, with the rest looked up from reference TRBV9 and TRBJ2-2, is DSGVTQTPKHLITATGQRVTLRCSPRSGDLSVYWYQQSLDQGLQFLIQYYNGEERAKGNILERFSAQQFPDLHSELNLSSLELGDSALYFCASSLKTSGNLNTGELFFGEGSRLTVL.

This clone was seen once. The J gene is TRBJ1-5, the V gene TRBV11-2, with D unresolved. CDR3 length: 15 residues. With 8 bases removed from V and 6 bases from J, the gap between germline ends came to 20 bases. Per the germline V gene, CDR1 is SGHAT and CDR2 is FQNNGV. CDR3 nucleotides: TGTGCCAGCTCCGAGGACGGCGGACCAGGTCAGCCCCAGCATTTT. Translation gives CASSEDGGPGQPQHF.

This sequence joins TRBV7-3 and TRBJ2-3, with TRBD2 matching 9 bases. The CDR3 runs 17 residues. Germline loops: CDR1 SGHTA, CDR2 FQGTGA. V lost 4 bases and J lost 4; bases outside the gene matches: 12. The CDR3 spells CASSSPGGGRAPDTQYF. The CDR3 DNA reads TGTGCCAGCAGCTCCCCGGGGGGCGGGAGGGCCCCAGATACGCAGTATTTT.

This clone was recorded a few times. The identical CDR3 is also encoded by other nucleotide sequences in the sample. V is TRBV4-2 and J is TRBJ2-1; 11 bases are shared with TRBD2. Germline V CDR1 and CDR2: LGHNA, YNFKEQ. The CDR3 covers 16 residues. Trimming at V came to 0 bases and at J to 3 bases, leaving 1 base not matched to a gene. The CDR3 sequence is CASSQDGTSGYNEQFF. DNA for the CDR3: TGTGCCAGCAGCCAAGATGGGACTAGCGGCTACAATGAGCAGTTCTTC.

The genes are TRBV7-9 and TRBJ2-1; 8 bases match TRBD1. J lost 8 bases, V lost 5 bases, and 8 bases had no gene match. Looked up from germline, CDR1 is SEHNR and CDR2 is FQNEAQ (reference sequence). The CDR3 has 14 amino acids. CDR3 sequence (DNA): TGTGCCAGCAGCCGGCGACAGGGGCGGGATGAGCAGTTCTTC. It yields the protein CASSRRQGRDEQFF.

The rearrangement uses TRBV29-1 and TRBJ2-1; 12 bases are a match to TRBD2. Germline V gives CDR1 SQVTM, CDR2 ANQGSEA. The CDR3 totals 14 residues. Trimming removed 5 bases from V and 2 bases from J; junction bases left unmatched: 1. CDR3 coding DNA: TGCAGCGTTTCTAGCGGGAGGGCCTACAATGAGCAGTTCTTC. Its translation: CSVSSGRAYNEQFF.

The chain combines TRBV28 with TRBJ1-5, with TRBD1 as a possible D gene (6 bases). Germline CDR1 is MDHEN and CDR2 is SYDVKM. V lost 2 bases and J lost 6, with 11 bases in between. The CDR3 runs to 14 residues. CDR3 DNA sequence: TGTGCCAGCAGTTTAATCAGGGGCCCTCAGCCCCAGCATTTT. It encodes CASSLIRGPQPQHF.

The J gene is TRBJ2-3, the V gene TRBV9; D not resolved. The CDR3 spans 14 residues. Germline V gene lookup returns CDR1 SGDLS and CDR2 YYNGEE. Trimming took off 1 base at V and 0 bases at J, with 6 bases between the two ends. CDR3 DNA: TGTGCCAGCAGCGTACAACTGAGCACAGATACGCAGTATTTT. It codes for CASSVQLSTDTQYF. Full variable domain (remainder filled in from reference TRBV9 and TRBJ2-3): DSGVTQTPKHLITATGQRVTLRCSPRSGDLSVYWYQQSLDQGLQFLIQYYNGEERAKGNILERFSAQQFPDLHSELNLSSLELGDSALYFCASSVQLSTDTQYFGPGTRLTVL.

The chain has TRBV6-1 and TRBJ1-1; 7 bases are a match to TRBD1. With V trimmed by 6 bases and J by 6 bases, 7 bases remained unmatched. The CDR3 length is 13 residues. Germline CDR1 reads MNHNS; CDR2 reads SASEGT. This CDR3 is CASRNTGAPEAFF. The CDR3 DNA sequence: TGTGCCAGCAGGAATACAGGGGCACCTGAAGCTTTCTTT.

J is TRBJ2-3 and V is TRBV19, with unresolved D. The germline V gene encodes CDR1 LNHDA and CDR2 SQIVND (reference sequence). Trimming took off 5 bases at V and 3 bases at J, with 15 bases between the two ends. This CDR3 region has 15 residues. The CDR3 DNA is TGTGCCAGTAGTCATGGGCTCTCCCTTACAGATACGCAGTATTTT. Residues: CASSHGLSLTDTQYF.

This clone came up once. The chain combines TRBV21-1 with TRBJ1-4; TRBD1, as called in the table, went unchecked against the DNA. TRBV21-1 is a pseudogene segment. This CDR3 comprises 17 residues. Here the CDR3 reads CASSKNNRTRPNEKLFF. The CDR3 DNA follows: TGTGCCAGCAGCAAAAATAACCGGACAAGGCCTAATGAAAAACTGTTTTTT.

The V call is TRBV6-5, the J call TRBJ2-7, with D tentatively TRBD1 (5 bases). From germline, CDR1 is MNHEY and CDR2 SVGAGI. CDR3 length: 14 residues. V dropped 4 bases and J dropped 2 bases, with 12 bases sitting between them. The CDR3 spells CASSLTETPYEQYF. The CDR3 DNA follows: TGTGCCAGCAGTTTGACAGAAACCCCCTACGAGCAGTACTTC.